These T cell receptor beta chains were read from a single sample in a study of blood T cell repertoires in COVID-19. Only in-frame clones appear in the TCRdb table, and some are missing; sequencing was by immunoSEQ multiplex PCR. Of about 78,000 clones in the sample, under 85% were seen once. Sequencing was done on a sample of peripheral blood. The source of these receptors is a human donor in a cohort sampled during active COVID-19. CDR3s include the opening cysteine and the closing phenylalanine or tryptophan. The D gene is left open where the match is weak. Not every row has a clone size; where given, it reads once, few, many or a size class.

v_gene: TRBV15; abundance: -; len: 19; j_gene: TRBJ1-4; d_gene: -; CDR3nt: TGTGCCACCAGCAGAGATTCGGGGAGCGAATTGATGTCGGGTGAAAAACTGTTTTTT; CDR3aa: CATSRDSGSELMSGEKLFF
v_gene: TRBV18; abundance: -; len: 15; j_gene: TRBJ2-3; d_gene: -; CDR3nt: TGTGCCAGCTCAGCACTAATTTTCGGGACAGATACGCAGTATTTT; CDR3aa: CASSALIFGTDTQYF
v_gene: TRBV14; abundance: -; len: 13; j_gene: TRBJ2-7; d_gene: -; CDR3nt: TGTGCCAGCAGCCGTCCCAGCTCCTACGAGCAGTACTTC; CDR3aa: CASSRPSSYEQYF
v_gene: TRBV19; abundance: -; len: 17; j_gene: TRBJ2-1; d_gene: TRBD2; CDR3nt: TGTGCCAGTAGTAGTCCTAGCGGGGGGGCCCCCTACAATGAGCAGTTCTTC; CDR3aa: CASSSPSGGAPYNEQFF
v_gene: TRBV14; abundance: -; len: 13; j_gene: TRBJ2-2; d_gene: TRBD1; CDR3nt: TGTGCCAGCAGCAGACAGGGTGGCGGGGAGCTGTTTTTT; CDR3aa: CASSRQGGGELFF
v_gene: TRBV29-1; abundance: -; len: 12; j_gene: TRBJ2-7; d_gene: TRBD1; CDR3nt: TGCAGCGTTGGGCAGGGGGCGCGGGAGCAGTACTTC; CDR3aa: CSVGQGAREQYF
v_gene: TRBV3-1/TRBV3-2; abundance: -; len: 13; j_gene: TRBJ2-5; d_gene: -; CDR3nt: TGTGCCAGCAGCCAGGGGGGGCGGGAGACCCAGTACTTC; CDR3aa: CASSQGGRETQYF
v_gene: TRBV2; abundance: -; len: 15; j_gene: TRBJ1-6; d_gene: TRBD1; CDR3nt: TGTGCCAGCAGTGAACAGGGGGGCAAGGATTCACCCCTCCACTTT; CDR3aa: CASSEQGGKDSPLHF
v_gene: TRBV5-4; abundance: -; len: 16; j_gene: TRBJ2-3; d_gene: -; CDR3nt: TGTGCCAGCAGCTTGTTGCAGGGACATCTTACCGATACGCAGTATTTT; CDR3aa: CASSLLQGHLTDTQYF
v_gene: TRBV18; abundance: -; len: 15; j_gene: TRBJ2-5; d_gene: -; CDR3nt: TGTGCCAGCTCACCTCTCCAGGGGCCGAGAGAGACCCAGTACTTC; CDR3aa: CASSPLQGPRETQYF
v_gene: TRBV5-1; abundance: -; len: 14; j_gene: TRBJ2-5; d_gene: TRBD1; CDR3nt: TGCGCCACCAAGGTGACAGGGGTAGAGGAGACCCAGTACTTC; CDR3aa: CATKVTGVEETQYF
v_gene: TRBV11-3; abundance: -; len: 14; j_gene: TRBJ1-2; d_gene: -; CDR3nt: TGTGCCAGCAGCCAACTCGGGACTTCAAGTGGCTACACCTTC; CDR3aa: CASSQLGTSSGYTF
v_gene: TRBV4-1; abundance: few; len: 16; j_gene: TRBJ2-7; d_gene: -; CDR3nt: TGCGCCAGCAGCCAAGGGGCCATTACCAGGACTAACGAGCAGTACTTC; CDR3aa: CASSQGAITRTNEQYF
v_gene: TRBV7-6; abundance: -; len: 13; j_gene: TRBJ1-1; d_gene: TRBD1; CDR3nt: TGTGCCAGCAGCTTGCTCGACAGGGGGCAAACTTTCTTT; CDR3aa: CASSLLDRGQTFF
v_gene: TRBV19; abundance: -; len: 12; j_gene: TRBJ1-1; d_gene: -; CDR3nt: TGTGCCAGTAGCTGGGAGGGCCCGGGGGCTTTCTTT; CDR3aa: CASSWEGPGAFF
v_gene: TRBV29-1; abundance: -; len: 12; j_gene: TRBJ2-6; d_gene: -; CDR3nt: TGCAGCGCTAACTCTGGGGCCAACGTCCTGACTTTC; CDR3aa: CSANSGANVLTF
v_gene: TRBV18; abundance: -; len: 15; j_gene: TRBJ1-4; d_gene: -; CDR3nt: TGTGCCAGCTCACCCAAGACAGCGTATAATGAAAAACTGTTTTTT; CDR3aa: CASSPKTAYNEKLFF
v_gene: TRBV6-5; abundance: -; len: 14; j_gene: TRBJ1-1; d_gene: -; CDR3nt: TGTGCCAGCAGACTACAGGCGGCGGGAACTGAAGCTTTCTTT; CDR3aa: CASRLQAAGTEAFF
v_gene: TRBV3-1/TRBV3-2; abundance: few; len: 12; j_gene: TRBJ2-7; d_gene: -; CDR3nt: TGTGCCAGCAGCCAAGTCCCCCTCGAGCAGTACTTC; CDR3aa: CASSQVPLEQYF
v_gene: TRBV10-3; abundance: -; len: 16; j_gene: TRBJ2-3; d_gene: TRBD2; CDR3nt: TGTGCCATCAGTGATTCCCCGACTAGCGGGGATTATACGCAGTATTTT; CDR3aa: CAISDSPTSGDYTQYF
v_gene: TRBV6-5; abundance: -; len: 13; j_gene: TRBJ2-7; d_gene: TRBD2; CDR3nt: TGTGCCAGCACCAGGACTAGCGCCTACGAGCAGTACTTC; CDR3aa: CASTRTSAYEQYF
v_gene: TRBV2; abundance: -; len: 15; j_gene: TRBJ2-3; d_gene: TRBD1; CDR3nt: TGTGCCAGCAGCAATACCCAAGGGGGCGCGAATACGCAGTATTTT; CDR3aa: CASSNTQGGANTQYF
v_gene: TRBV9; abundance: few; len: 15; j_gene: TRBJ2-7; d_gene: TRBD1; CDR3nt: TGTGCCAGCAGCCCCCGGGACAGCTCATCCTACGAGCAGTACTTC; CDR3aa: CASSPRDSSSYEQYF
v_gene: TRBV30; abundance: -; len: 15; j_gene: TRBJ2-1; d_gene: TRBD1; CDR3nt: TGTGCCTGGAGTGTCGGGACAGGGGGCTCCGTTAAACAGTTCTTC; CDR3aa: CAWSVGTGGSVKQFF
v_gene: TRBV28; abundance: -; len: 13; j_gene: TRBJ1-1; d_gene: -; CDR3nt: TGTGCCAGCAGTCCGTACAGAGCCGCGTCAGCTTTCTTT; CDR3aa: CASSPYRAASAFF
v_gene: TRBV4-3; abundance: -; len: 15; j_gene: TRBJ2-1; d_gene: TRBD1; CDR3nt: TGCGCCAGCAGCCAGGACAGGGGCTCCTACAATGAGCAGTTCTTC; CDR3aa: CASSQDRGSYNEQFF
v_gene: TRBV7-2; abundance: -; len: 13; j_gene: TRBJ1-5; d_gene: -; CDR3nt: TGTGCCAGCAGCTTGGATATGAGTACTACCCAGCATTTT; CDR3aa: CASSLDMSTTQHF
v_gene: TRBV18; abundance: once; len: 15; j_gene: TRBJ1-3; d_gene: -; CDR3nt: TGTGCCAGCTCACCGGACAGATTCTCTGGAAACACCATATATTTT; CDR3aa: CASSPDRFSGNTIYF
v_gene: TRBV4-2; abundance: -; len: 15; j_gene: TRBJ1-2; d_gene: TRBD1; CDR3nt: TGTGCCAGCAGCCGCTTCCACGGACAGGGACGGAAAGACACCTTC; CDR3aa: CASSRFHGQGRKDTF
v_gene: TRBV19; abundance: -; len: 14; j_gene: TRBJ1-2; d_gene: TRBD1; CDR3nt: TGTGCCAGTAGCACAGGGGTCCCCTACTATGGCTACACCTTC; CDR3aa: CASSTGVPYYGYTF
v_gene: TRBV7-9; abundance: few; len: 15; j_gene: TRBJ1-4; d_gene: -; CDR3nt: TGTGCCAGCAGCTTTGGGGACACAGCTAATGAAAAACTGTTTTTT; CDR3aa: CASSFGDTANEKLFF
v_gene: TRBV5-1; abundance: -; len: 15; j_gene: TRBJ2-6; d_gene: -; CDR3nt: TGCGCCAGCAGCTTGGGAGCGCACGGGGCCAACGTCCTGACTTTC; CDR3aa: CASSLGAHGANVLTF
v_gene: TRBV5-1; abundance: -; len: 15; j_gene: TRBJ2-5; d_gene: TRBD2; CDR3nt: TGCGCCAGCAGCTTGGTCTCTAGCGGGGTTGAGACCCAGTACTTC; CDR3aa: CASSLVSSGVETQYF
v_gene: TRBV5-1; abundance: -; len: 15; j_gene: TRBJ2-2; d_gene: -; CDR3nt: TGCGCCAGCAGCTTTCAGGGCGGGGCATCCGGGGAGCTGTTTTTT; CDR3aa: CASSFQGGASGELFF
v_gene: TRBV5-1; abundance: -; len: 15; j_gene: TRBJ2-7; d_gene: TRBD2; CDR3nt: TGCGCCAGCAGCTTATTTAGCGGGGACCCCCACGAGCAGTACTTC; CDR3aa: CASSLFSGDPHEQYF
v_gene: TRBV3-1/TRBV3-2; abundance: -; len: 14; j_gene: TRBJ1-6; d_gene: -; CDR3nt: TGTGCCAGCAGCCTATTCGGGAGGGACTCACCCCTCCACTTT; CDR3aa: CASSLFGRDSPLHF
v_gene: TRBV11-3; abundance: -; len: 16; j_gene: TRBJ2-1; d_gene: -; CDR3nt: TGTGCCAGCAGCCCCCCGCGGACACCGATGACCGGTGAGCAGTTCTTC; CDR3aa: CASSPPRTPMTGEQFF
v_gene: TRBV29-1; abundance: -; len: 13; j_gene: TRBJ2-7; d_gene: -; CDR3nt: TGCAGCGTTGGATCGGGGTCCTCCTACGAGCAGTACTTC; CDR3aa: CSVGSGSSYEQYF
v_gene: TRBV19; abundance: -; len: 13; j_gene: TRBJ2-3; d_gene: -; CDR3nt: TGTGCCAGTAAATCCTCTAGCACAGATACGCAGTATTTT; CDR3aa: CASKSSSTDTQYF
v_gene: TRBV21-1; abundance: many; len: 17; j_gene: TRBJ1-1; d_gene: -; CDR3nt: TGTGCCAGCAGCAAACCGACAGGCTTTACACAGAACACTGAAGCTTTCTTT; CDR3aa: CASSKPTGFTQNTEAFF
v_gene: TRBV5-1; abundance: few; len: 15; j_gene: TRBJ1-4; d_gene: TRBD1; CDR3nt: TGCGCCAGCAGCTCCGGACAGGGGGCTAATGAAAAACTGTTTTTT; CDR3aa: CASSSGQGANEKLFF
v_gene: TRBV2; abundance: -; len: 13; j_gene: TRBJ2-5; d_gene: -; CDR3nt: TGTGCCAGCAGTGGGCAGAGGGGGGAGACCCAGTACTTC; CDR3aa: CASSGQRGETQYF
v_gene: TRBV28; abundance: -; len: 12; j_gene: TRBJ1-3; d_gene: -; CDR3nt: TGTGCCAGCAGTTTCCGCGGGAACACCATATATTTT; CDR3aa: CASSFRGNTIYF
v_gene: TRBV18; abundance: -; len: 13; j_gene: TRBJ1-4; d_gene: -; CDR3nt: TGTGCCAGCTCAAGGGCAGGGGATGAAAAACTGTTTTTT; CDR3aa: CASSRAGDEKLFF
v_gene: TRBV20-1; abundance: -; len: 11; j_gene: TRBJ1-1; d_gene: -; CDR3nt: TGCAGTGCCAGAGGGAGCACGACAGCTTTCTTT; CDR3aa: CSARGSTTAFF
v_gene: TRBV5-6; abundance: -; len: 16; j_gene: TRBJ1-3; d_gene: TRBD1; CDR3nt: TGTGCCAGCAGCTTAGGAGGGGGCTATTCTGGAAACACCATATATTTT; CDR3aa: CASSLGGGYSGNTIYF
v_gene: TRBV4-3; abundance: -; len: 16; j_gene: TRBJ2-2; d_gene: TRBD2; CDR3nt: TGCGCCAGCAGCCGTACTAGCGGGGGTGGCACCGGGGAGCTGTTTTTT; CDR3aa: CASSRTSGGGTGELFF
v_gene: TRBV10-1; abundance: -; len: 15; j_gene: TRBJ2-3; d_gene: -; CDR3nt: TGCGCCAGCAGTGACCAGGGGTCCCCCACAGATACGCAGTATTTT; CDR3aa: CASSDQGSPTDTQYF
v_gene: TRBV21-1; abundance: -; len: 15; j_gene: TRBJ1-2; d_gene: -; CDR3nt: TGTGCCAGCAGCAAAGGGTGGACAGGGGGGGGTGGCTACACCTTC; CDR3aa: CASSKGWTGGGGYTF
v_gene: TRBV19; abundance: -; len: 15; j_gene: TRBJ2-6; d_gene: -; CDR3nt: TGTGCCAGTAGCGGACAGAGCTCTGGGGCCAACGTCCTGACTTTC; CDR3aa: CASSGQSSGANVLTF
v_gene: TRBV28; abundance: -; len: 15; j_gene: TRBJ1-6; d_gene: -; CDR3nt: TGTGCCAGCAGTTTTTCAGGGGTGAGGAGCTCACCCCTCCACTTT; CDR3aa: CASSFSGVRSSPLHF
v_gene: TRBV4-2; abundance: -; len: 18; j_gene: TRBJ2-6; d_gene: -; CDR3nt: TGTGCCAGCAGCCAAGACCTGCGGGCCCACTCTGGGGCCAACGTCCTGACTTTC; CDR3aa: CASSQDLRAHSGANVLTF
v_gene: TRBV18; abundance: few; len: 13; j_gene: TRBJ2-7; d_gene: -; CDR3nt: TGTGCCAGTATAGGGGCTGGTCTACGAGAGCAGTACTTC; CDR3aa: CASIGAGLREQYF
v_gene: TRBV7-9; abundance: -; len: 14; j_gene: TRBJ2-5; d_gene: -; CDR3nt: TGTGCCAGCAGCTTAGTGGGGCAGGGTGAGACCCAGTACTTC; CDR3aa: CASSLVGQGETQYF
v_gene: TRBV3-1/TRBV3-2; abundance: -; len: 14; j_gene: TRBJ1-6; d_gene: -; CDR3nt: TGTGCCAGCAGTGGAACAGACAGCGAATCACCCCTCCACTTT; CDR3aa: CASSGTDSESPLHF
v_gene: TRBV28; abundance: -; len: 15; j_gene: TRBJ2-3; d_gene: TRBD1; CDR3nt: TGTGCCAGCAGAAAAATGTATCAGGGGGTAGATACGCAGTATTTT; CDR3aa: CASRKMYQGVDTQYF
v_gene: TRBV7-8; abundance: -; len: 16; j_gene: TRBJ1-2; d_gene: TRBD1; CDR3nt: TGTGCCAGCAGTTATACCGGGACAGGGGTACCATATGGCTACACCTTC; CDR3aa: CASSYTGTGVPYGYTF